The present TCR beta chain was sequenced within a study of cytomegalovirus exposure and HLA in healthy donors. The PCR made use of 60 Vbeta and 13 Jbeta primers. The table came from immunoSEQ multiplex PCR; TCRdb's copy has only in-frame clones and leaves some out. The sample yields some 120,000 clones, 70% to 85% seen once. As to this clone: What it recognizes is unknown.

CDR1 is MNHEY and CDR2 is SMNVEV in the germline V gene (reference sequence). V lost 3 bases to trimming and J lost 1 base, with 13 bases between them. The CDR3 spans 15 residues. General study findings and limits: Rarity characterized most TCR sequences, yet some public TCRs appeared in many donors. In an earlier analysis, in fewer than 700 donors, most V segments appeared productive either ~90% or ~30% of the time.

This chain connects TRBV27 to TRBJ2-7; the D is unclear. The receptor was isolated from a young man in good health and CMV-seronegative. What was sequenced was PBMCs. CDR3 sequence reads: CASSFSLTRSYEQYF. CDR3 nucleotides: TGTGCCAGCAGTTTTAGTTTGACACGTTCCTACGAGCAGTACTTC.